The 27 T cell receptor beta chains in this list originate from one sample, sequenced in a study of control samples from healthy donors and cancer patients. Profiled with immunoSEQ multiplex PCR; TCRdb holds only in-frame clones, not every one. The sample has 150,000 to 200,000 clones, almost 90% seen once. What was sequenced was blood. Source of these receptors: a woman aged 50 to 65 in good health.

The rearrangement uses TRBV15 and TRBJ1-2; D gene unclear. CDR3 length: 14 amino acids. The V gene's germline CDR1 is LNHNV and CDR2 YYDKDF (reference sequence). Between the trimmed V and J ends, which lost 6 bases and 0 bases, there was a span of 11 bases. CDR3 sequence (DNA): TGTGCCACCAGTCCAAGCCCATCTAACTATGGCTACACCTTC. As protein: CATSPSPSNYGYTF. The variable domain in full, with the rest retrieved from reference TRBV15 and TRBJ1-2, is DAMVIQNPRYQVTQFGKPVTLSCSQTLNHNVMYWYQQKSSQAPKLLFHYYDKDFNNEADTPDNFQSRRPNTSFCFLDIRSPGLGDTAMYLCATSPSPSNYGYTFGSGTRLTVV.

The rearrangement uses TRBV7-9 and TRBJ1-1; D is possibly TRBD1 (5 bases). The CDR3 has 13 residues. Germline V gene lookup returns CDR1 SEHNR and CDR2 FQNEAQ (reference sequence). V was pared by 7 bases and J by 11 bases, with 20 bases between. The CDR3 bases are TGTGCCAGCACCCTTAACGCAGGGACGGGCGCTTTCTTT. Its protein product is CASTLNAGTGAFF.

The rearrangement joins TRBV10-3 to TRBJ2-1, with 12 bases aligning to TRBD2. Germline loops: CDR1 ENHRY, CDR2 SYGVKD. The CDR3 has 13 amino acids. Trimming cost V 11 bases and J 5 bases; bases outside gene matches: 4. Here the CDR3 DNA reads TGTGCCGCTACTAGCGGGGGGCACAATGAGCAGTTCTTC. Its protein is CAATSGGHNEQFF.

This clone was found a few times. The V and J genes are TRBV6-2 or TRBV6-3 and TRBJ1-2; D unresolved. V lost 2 bases, J lost 4 bases, and 8 bases lay in between. The CDR3 is made up of 13 amino acids. Germline lookup yields CDR1 MNHEY and CDR2 SVGEGT. CDR3 residues: CASSYAEAYGYTF. DNA for the CDR3: TGTGCCAGCAGTTACGCAGAGGCCTATGGCTACACCTTC.

V usage is TRBV5-1 and J usage is TRBJ2-1; possible D gene TRBD1, 5 bases. The CDR3 sequence is 16 residues long. Looked up from germline, CDR1 is SGHRS and CDR2 is YFSETQ. The V end lost 1 base, the J end lost 2 bases, and 13 bases lay between the germline ends. The CDR3 here is CASSLTRQGTYNEQFF. The DNA of the CDR3 is TGCGCCAGCAGCTTGACTCGGCAGGGCACCTACAATGAGCAGTTCTTC.

The chain uses TRBV6-5 and TRBJ1-6; 10 bases align to TRBD1. The trim removed 6 bases at V and 8 bases at J, leaving 7 bases unmatched. The germline V gene encodes CDR1 MNHEY and CDR2 SVGAGI. The CDR3 has 15 amino acids. The CDR3 DNA is TGTGCCAGCAGCGACAGGACAGGGGGATATTCACCCCTCCACTTT. Protein product: CASSDRTGGYSPLHF.

The V gene is TRBV29-1, the J gene TRBJ1-3, with D tentatively TRBD1 (5 bases). V was shortened by 7 bases and J by 4 bases, with 14 bases between the two germline ends. The CDR3 contains 13 residues. Germline V CDR1 and CDR2: SQVTM, ANQGSEA. CDR3 region: CSGTGTEGNTIYF. As DNA, the CDR3 is TGCAGCGGGACCGGGACCGAAGGAAACACCATATATTTT.

The chain couples TRBV19 to TRBJ2-3; a weak D match, TRBD2 (6 bases). This CDR3 is 16 amino acids long. V lost 5 bases to trimming and J lost 2 bases, with 17 bases between them. CDR1 and CDR2 from the germline V gene are LNHDA and SQIVND (reference sequence). For the CDR3, the DNA is TGTGCCAGTAGTGCCCAACCTAGCGCCAACACAGATACGCAGTATTTT. This codes for CASSAQPSANTDTQYF.

This chain links TRBV24-1 with TRBJ1-3, with no clear D. This CDR3 has 17 residues. CDR1 and CDR2 (germline): KGHDR, SFDVKD. V was cut by 2 bases and J by 0 bases, with 13 bases left in between. CDR3 sequence reads: CATSDSLGANSGNTIYF. The DNA of the CDR3 is TGTGCCACCAGTGATTCCCTCGGCGCCAACTCTGGAAACACCATATATTTT.

The genes are TRBV4-2 and TRBJ2-5, with 14 positions matching TRBD2. Trimming cost V 0 bases and J 5 bases; bases outside gene matches: 8. This CDR3 comprises 18 residues. Germline loops: CDR1 LGHNA, CDR2 YNFKEQ. CDR3 amino acids: CASSQERGLAGGGETQYF. The CDR3 bases are TGTGCCAGCAGCCAAGAAAGAGGACTAGCGGGAGGTGGGGAGACCCAGTACTTC.

J is TRBJ2-2 and V is TRBV6-5, with D maybe TRBD2 (5 bases). CDR1 is MNHEY and CDR2 is SVGAGI in the germline V gene. CDR3 length: 15 residues. V lost 0 bases and J 2 bases, leaving 7 bases between the germline ends. The CDR3 DNA follows: TGTGCCAGCAGTTACTCTCTAGCCAACACCGGGGAGCTGTTTTTT. Protein sequence: CASSYSLANTGELFF.

The rearrangement links TRBV10-3 to TRBJ2-1; TRBD2 agrees at 12 bases. Germline CDR1 and CDR2: ENHRY and SYGVKD. CDR3 length: 18 amino acids. V gave up 5 bases and J gave up 0 bases; unmatched junction bases: 8. In nucleotides, the CDR3 is TGTGCCATCAGTAGGTCCGGGACTAGCGGGCTCTCCTACAATGAGCAGTTCTTC. It encodes CAISRSGTSGLSYNEQFF.

The genes are TRBV24-1 and TRBJ1-1; no definite D call. Deletions cut 7 bases from V and 4 bases from J, with 12 bases between. The germline V gene encodes CDR1 KGHDR and CDR2 SFDVKD. The CDR3 is made up of 13 amino acids. Here the CDR3 DNA reads TGTGCCACCAGGGAAGGCGGCGTCACTGAAGCTTTCTTT. It translates to CATREGGVTEAFF.

This clone was seen only a few times. The V call is TRBV5-6, the J call TRBJ1-1; D gene uncertain. The CDR3 spans 14 residues. With 4 bases removed from V and 8 bases from J, the gap between germline ends came to 18 bases. CDR1 and CDR2 from the germline V gene are SGHDT and YYEEEE. The CDR3 is CASSVTLLNGEAFF. In nucleotides, the CDR3 is TGTGCCAGCAGCGTCACGCTATTAAACGGCGAAGCTTTCTTT.

This clone was seen only a few times. The chain has TRBV19 and TRBJ2-1, with TRBD2 matching 16 bases. The CDR3 extends over 20 amino acids. Trimming removed 6 bases from V and 7 bases from J; junction bases left unmatched: 18. CDR1 and CDR2 (germline): LNHDA, SQIVND (reference sequence). CDR3 DNA: TGTGCCAGTAGCCTTTGGGGACTAGCGGGAGGGGGGCTATCGAGGAATGAGCAGTTCTTC. It translates to CASSLWGLAGGGLSRNEQFF.

This rearrangement joins TRBV4-3 to TRBJ1-6, with D uncertain. The CDR3 has 17 amino acids. V lost 0 bases to trimming and J lost 9 bases, with 18 bases between them. Germline assignment: CDR1 LGHNA and CDR2 YSLEER. CDR3 amino acids: CASSQDVGQRMGSPLHF. The CDR3 region has the DNA TGCGCCAGCAGCCAAGATGTTGGGCAACGGATGGGTTCACCCCTCCACTTT.

Concerning this clone: An end of the junction does not agree with germline; a read error may underlie this. This chain connects TRBV11-2 to TRBJ1-6; D gene unclear. Germline CDR1 is SGHAT and CDR2 is FQNNGV. CDR3 length: 13 amino acids. As DNA, the CDR3 is TGTGCCAGCAGCGTAGACTGGAATTCACCCCTCCACTTT. Its translation: CASSVDWNSPLHF.

CDR3 coding DNA: TGTGCCAGCAGCCATCAACCCGGAGACACCATATATTTT. It codes for CASSHQPGDTIYF. The chain joins TRBV14 to TRBJ1-3; D is unresolved. Between the trimmed V and J ends, which lost 3 bases and 8 bases, there was a span of 11 bases. The CDR3 runs to 13 residues. Germline V lookup: CDR1 SGHDN, CDR2 FVKESK.

This chain uses TRBV27 with TRBJ1-1, with no clear D. Germline loops: CDR1 MNHEY, CDR2 SMNVEV (reference sequence). Deletions cut 2 bases from V and 7 bases from J, with 17 bases between. The CDR3 totals 15 residues. The CDR3 protein is CASSLKASGVGEAFF. CDR3 DNA sequence: TGTGCCAGCAGTTTAAAGGCGTCCGGGGTTGGTGAAGCTTTCTTT.

V and J are TRBV6-1 and TRBJ1-5, with D hard to call. The V gene lost 3 bases and the J gene lost 4 bases, with 7 bases spanning the gap. The CDR3 runs to 13 residues. The germline gives CDR1 MNHNS, CDR2 SASEGT. CDR3 DNA: TGTGCCAGCAGTGAGTTAACAAATCAGCCCCAGCATTTT. Amino acids: CASSELTNQPQHF.

The chain links TRBV7-9 to TRBJ2-2; D may be TRBD1 (6 bases). The V end lost 4 bases, the J end lost 3 bases, and 9 bases lay between the germline ends. Germline CDR1 reads SEHNR; CDR2 reads FQNEAQ (reference sequence). The CDR3 covers 14 residues. In DNA, the CDR3 is TGTGCCAGCAGCTGGAGGACAGACACCGGGGAGCTGTTTTTT. Amino acids: CASSWRTDTGELFF.

This chain uses TRBV4-1 with TRBJ2-7; D possibly uses TRBD1 or TRBD2 (5 bases each). This CDR3 spans 15 amino acids. Trimming removed 2 bases at V and 3 bases at J, with 14 bases between. Germline-derived CDR1 and CDR2 are MGHRA and YSYEKL. The CDR3 loop is CASSQTGSRGYEQYF. The CDR3 DNA reads as TGCGCCAGCAGCCAAACCGGGTCGAGGGGCTACGAGCAGTACTTC.

The chain recombines TRBV6-6 with TRBJ2-1, with 7 bases fitting TRBD2. In germline, CDR1 is MNHNY, CDR2 SVGAGI (reference sequence). The CDR3 runs to 16 residues. The V and J ends lost 2 bases and 6 bases, in that order; junction bases with no gene match: 10. The CDR3 is CASSYQDGLERNEQFF. CDR3 nucleotides: TGTGCCAGCAGTTACCAGGACGGACTAGAACGCAATGAGCAGTTCTTC.

CDR3 DNA sequence: TGTGCCATCAGTAGGGGGACTAGCGGGATTAATGAGCAGTTCTTC. This sequence encodes CAISRGTSGINEQFF. The chain couples TRBV10-3 to TRBJ2-1; TRBD2 matches at 13 bases. The CDR3 has 15 residues. Looked up from germline, CDR1 is ENHRY and CDR2 is SYGVKD. V lost 5 bases and J lost 7; bases outside the gene matches: 5.

The rearrangement links TRBV5-1 to TRBJ2-7, with 7 bases identical to TRBD1. Trimming cost V 4 bases and J 4 bases; bases outside gene matches: 8. CDR1 is SGHRS, CDR2 YFSETQ, per germline. There are 14 residues in the CDR3. The CDR3: CASSTGQATYEQYF. Here the CDR3 DNA reads TGCGCCAGCAGCACTGGACAGGCCACTTACGAGCAGTACTTC.

The V call is TRBV11-2, the J call TRBJ2-5, with 14 positions matching TRBD2. In germline, CDR1 is SGHAT, CDR2 FQNNGV. The CDR3 length is 16 residues. V shed 3 bases and J 5 bases; nucleotides not matched to a gene: 5. This CDR3 reads CASSFGTSGRWETQYF. As DNA, the CDR3 is TGTGCCAGCAGCTTCGGGACTAGCGGGAGATGGGAGACCCAGTACTTC.

The genes are TRBV6-2 or TRBV6-3 and TRBJ2-1; D gene uncertain. This CDR3 comprises 12 residues. V was clipped by 4 bases and J by 3 bases, with 4 bases between them. Germline CDR1 reads MNHEY; CDR2 reads SVGEGT. In DNA form, the CDR3 reads TGTGCCAGCAGTTCCGACTACAATGAGCAGTTCTTC. Residues: CASSSDYNEQFF.